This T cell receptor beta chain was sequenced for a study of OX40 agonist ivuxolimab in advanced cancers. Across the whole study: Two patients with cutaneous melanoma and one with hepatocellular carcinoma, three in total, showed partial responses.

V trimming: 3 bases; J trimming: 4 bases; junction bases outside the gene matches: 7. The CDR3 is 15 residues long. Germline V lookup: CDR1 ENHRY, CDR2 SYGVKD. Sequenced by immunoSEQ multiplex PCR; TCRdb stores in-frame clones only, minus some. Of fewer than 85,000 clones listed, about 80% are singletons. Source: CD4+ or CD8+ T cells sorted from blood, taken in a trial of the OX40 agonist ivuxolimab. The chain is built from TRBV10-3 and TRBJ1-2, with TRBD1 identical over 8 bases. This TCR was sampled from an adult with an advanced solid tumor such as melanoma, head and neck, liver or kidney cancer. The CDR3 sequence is CAISETSGTGYGYTF. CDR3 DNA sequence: TGTGCCATCAGTGAAACTTCCGGGACAGGCTATGGCTACACCTTC.